The sequence of this T cell receptor (beta chain) was determined in a study of blood T cells in healthy people across ages. General study points: Comparison with aged donors showed that long-lived donors had more naive CD4+ cells and higher diversity.

The CDR3 length is 14 residues. The germline V gene encodes CDR1 SGHRS and CDR2 YFSETQ. The V end lost 3 bases, the J end lost 4 bases, and 13 bases lay between the germline ends. This clonotype was detected a few times. The antigen is not known. Caucasian, healthy and from Russia, the donors were aged between about 6 and 90. The authors ran a second PCR of 7 to 11 cycles using a sample-barcoded 5' primer and a J-beta primer mix. A tag from a template-switch adaptor with 12 random nucleotides marked each cDNA molecule. From each sample, at least 3 million paired-end reads containing CDR3 were obtained. TCRdb analysed the 5' RACE reads with MiXCR anew, one entry per CDR3 protein. Of about 1 million distinct CDR3 sequences listed, roughly 45% are singletons.

Sequencing was done on a sample of blood. The gene calls are TRBV5-1 and TRBJ2-5; D is perhaps TRBD2 (6 bases). The sequence was obtained from a woman aged 60-70 years in good health. The CDR3 nucleotides are TGCGCCAGCAGCTCCGGACTAACAACAGAGACCCAGTACTTC. Its translation is CASSSGLTTETQYF.